The 25 T cell receptor beta chains below all came from one sample that was sequenced in a study of T cells in Graves' hyperthyroidism and ophthalmopathy. There were TCR beta CDR3 regions amplified from RNA transcripts. HTBI primers were employed in a first-round RT-PCR of the TCR CDR3. TCRdb passed the multiplex PCR reads through MiXCR, listing each CDR3 protein once. This sample has 80,000 to 100,000 distinct CDR3 sequences, with around 37% found just once. The sequencing sample was made of peripheral blood or thyroid tissue (not recorded which). The origin of the receptors is a woman aged 25 to 45 with Graves' hyperthyroidism.

This chain uses TRBV7-8 with TRBJ2-5, with 10 nucleotides matching TRBD2. V gave up 1 base and J gave up 4 bases; unmatched junction bases: 9. This CDR3 comprises 17 residues. Germline CDR1 reads SGHVS; CDR2 reads FQNEAQ. This chain's CDR3 is CASSLGASGGGVETQYF. The CDR3 bases are TGTGCCAGCAGCTTAGGTGCTAGCGGGGGTGGGGTAGAGACCCAGTACTTC.

This clonotype was recorded many times. The CDR3 region is CASSLDDRDRINRLSGYTF. DNA for the CDR3: TGTGCCAGCAGCTTAGATGATCGGGACAGGATAAATAGGCTTAGTGGCTACACCTTC. The gene calls are TRBV7-8 and TRBJ1-2; 8 bases fit TRBD1. The CDR3 loop spans 19 amino acids. The germline CDR1 and CDR2 sequences are SGHVS and FQNEAQ. The V segment lost 1 base and the J segment 7 bases; nucleotides outside the gene matches: 20.

As concerns this clonotype: A read error may be the cause here, since a much bigger clone is one base away. Likely a read error: the CDR3 ends without its conserved phenylalanine or tryptophan. The gene calls are TRBV12-3 or TRBV12-4 and TRBJ1-4, with 7 bases that match TRBD1. The CDR3 has 14 amino acids. The trim removed 1 base at V and 8 bases at J, leaving 4 bases unmatched. The CDR3 nucleotides are TGTGCCAGCAGTTTAGGGACAGGCTACGAAAAACTGTTTCTT. Encoded protein: CASSLGTGYEKLFL.

This clonotype has a count of ten or more. The chain has TRBV20-1 and TRBJ2-7, with D hard to call. This CDR3 has 12 residues. CDR1 and CDR2 (germline): DFQATT, SNEGSKA (reference sequence). Trimming removed 3 bases from V and 3 bases from J, with 9 bases in between. CDR3 DNA sequence: TGCAGTGCTAGTAAGCCAAACTACGAGCAGTACTTC. It encodes CSASKPNYEQYF.

As regards this clonotype: A much larger clone differs by one base, so this may be a read error. The chain combines TRBV5-5 with TRBJ2-3; D tentatively reads TRBD1 or TRBD2 (5 bases each). V shed 2 bases and J shed 0 bases, with 13 bases lying between them. The CDR3 runs to 16 residues. CDR1 is SGHKS and CDR2 is YYEKEE in the germline V gene (reference sequence). CDR3 nucleotides: TGTGCCAGCAGCTTTTGTGGGACCCCGAGCACAGATACGCAGTATTTT. Protein product: CASSFCGTPSTDTQYF.

This clonotype was recorded a few times. The chain has TRBV28 and TRBJ1-1; tentatively, D is TRBD1 (5 bases). The CDR3 length is 12 residues. V was clipped by 6 bases and J by 11 bases, with 16 bases between them. Germline V lookup: CDR1 MDHEN, CDR2 SYDVKM. The CDR3 sequence: CASRLFPGGAFF. CDR3 DNA: TGTGCCAGCAGGCTATTCCCGGGGGGGGCTTTCTTT.

A note on this clonotype: A junction end diverges from the germline sequence, so it may reflect a read error. The rearrangement links TRBV5-1 to TRBJ2-7, with D hard to call. This CDR3 has 14 amino acids. Germline values: CDR1 SGHRS, CDR2 YFSETQ. CDR3 sequence: CASSPDGGTYKQYF. The DNA of the CDR3 is TGCGCCAGCAGTCCGGACGGCGGTACCTACAAGCAGTACTTC.

On this clonotype: One end of the junction is discordant with germline, which a read error may explain. This sequence joins TRBV10-2 and TRBJ1-1; TRBD1 is a possible D gene (6 bases). The CDR3 extends over 14 amino acids. Per germline, CDR1 WSHSY and CDR2 SAAADI. CDR3 sequence: CASSERGMNTEASF. CDR3 DNA: TGCGCCAGCAGTGAAAGGGGGATGAACACTGAAGCTTCCTTT.

The table lists this clonotype with a few counts. This chain uses TRBV30 with TRBJ2-7; no clear D gene. V was shortened by 0 bases and J by 9 bases, with 12 bases between the two germline ends. This CDR3 spans 12 amino acids. Germline CDR1 is GTSNPN and CDR2 is SVGIG (reference sequence). CDR3 sequence: CAWSVDPLGQYF. CDR3 nucleotide sequence: TGTGCCTGGAGTGTGGACCCTCTGGGGCAGTACTTC. Full variable domain (rest looked up from reference TRBV30 and TRBJ2-7): SQTIHQWPATLVQPVGSPLSLECTVEGTSNPNLYWYRQAAGRGLQLLFYSVGIGQISSEVPQNLSASRPQDRQFILSSKKLLLSDSGFYLCAWSVDPLGQYFGPGTRLTVT.

Ten or more counts support this clonotype. The chain couples TRBV2 to TRBJ1-1, with 7 positions matching TRBD1. The CDR3 runs to 14 residues. From germline, CDR1 is SNHLY and CDR2 FYNNEI. J was trimmed by 6 bases and V by 6 bases; bases with no gene match: 10. The CDR3 loop is CASSRGDRVAEAFF. CDR3 nucleotide sequence: TGTGCCAGCAGCCGAGGAGACAGGGTTGCTGAAGCTTTCTTT.

Comment on this clonotype: This sequence may be a read error, since a much larger clone differs from it by one base. This rearrangement joins TRBV28 to TRBJ1-5, with D possibly matching TRBD1 (6 bases). Per germline, CDR1 MDHEN and CDR2 SYDVKM. The V end lost 8 bases, the J end lost 2 bases, and 16 bases lay between the germline ends. The length of the CDR3 is 15 residues. CDR3 residues: CASVPGGAGNQPQHF. CDR3 in DNA: TGTGCCAGCGTCCCTGGGGGGGCGGGCAATCAGCCCCAGCATTTT.

This clonotype came up a few times. The V and J genes are TRBV30 and TRBJ2-7; 7 nucleotides agree with TRBD1. Germline lookup yields CDR1 GTSNPN and CDR2 SVGIG (reference sequence). V was clipped by 4 bases and J by 2 bases; unmatched bases: 5. CDR3 length: 13 amino acids. CDR3 DNA: TGTGCCTGGACCAGGACAGGCCCCTACGAGCAGTACTTC. This sequence encodes CAWTRTGPYEQYF.

Many counts were recorded for this clonotype. The chain recombines TRBV28 with TRBJ1-4; 9 nucleotides line up with TRBD1. Germline values: CDR1 MDHEN, CDR2 SYDVKM. Trimming took 6 bases from V and 8 from J; bases not matched to a gene: 10. The CDR3 runs 15 residues. In DNA, the CDR3 is TGTGCCAGCAGCTTACCGGGACAGGGACGAGAAAAACTGTTTTTT. It is translated as CASSLPGQGREKLFF.

Relative to its sample, this clonotype is medium-sized. The CDR3 spells CASSSRQGASLHF. The CDR3 DNA sequence: TGTGCCAGCAGTTCCCGACAGGGAGCCTCCCTCCACTTT. The chain recombines TRBV7-2 with TRBJ1-6, with TRBD1 matching 7 bases. With 6 bases clipped from V and 14 bases from J, the junction kept 10 bases outside the gene matches. Germline V gene data show CDR1 as SGHTA and CDR2 as FQGNSA. CDR3 length: 13 residues.

This clonotype was recorded a few times. The J gene is TRBJ2-7, the V gene TRBV28; D possibly corresponds to TRBD1 (5 bases). CDR1 is MDHEN and CDR2 is SYDVKM in the germline V gene. V dropped 7 bases and J dropped 2 bases, with 15 bases sitting between them. The CDR3 totals 14 residues. In nucleotides, the CDR3 is TGTGCCAGCACCCCCTGGGGCAGAGCCTACGAGCAGTACTTC. It yields the protein CASTPWGRAYEQYF.

Within the sample, this clonotype is medium-sized (0.01 to 0.1%). The rearrangement uses TRBV15 and TRBJ2-2, with a weak D call TRBD2 (5 bases). Per germline, CDR1 LNHNV and CDR2 YYDKDF (reference sequence). Trimming left V 7 bases short and J 5 bases short, with 17 bases between. The CDR3 is 15 residues long. The CDR3 here is CATTPGRRWTGELFF. Written as DNA, the CDR3 is TGTGCCACCACCCCGGGAAGGAGATGGACCGGGGAGCTGTTTTTT.

As regards this clonotype: Compared with germline, one end of the junction differs, possibly owing to a read error. The chain uses TRBV12-3 or TRBV12-4 and TRBJ1-5; D gene unclear. The CDR3 is 11 amino acids. The DNA of the CDR3 is TGTGCCAGCACCTACAATCAGCCCCAGTATTTC. Translation gives CASTYNQPQYF.

Concerning this clonotype: A much larger clone lies a single base off, so this may be a read error. This rearrangement joins TRBV7-2 to TRBJ2-5; 10 positions match TRBD2. V shed 11 bases, J shed 4 bases, and the junction held 10 bases outside the gene matches. Germline V gene data show CDR1 as SGHTA and CDR2 as FQGNSA. This CDR3 is 14 amino acids long. The CDR3 sequence is CACVGVAGGETQYF. CDR3 nucleotides: TGTGCCTGCGTGGGAGTAGCGGGAGGAGAGACCCAGTACTTC.

This clonotype occurred many times. This sequence joins TRBV6-6 and TRBJ1-5, with D maybe TRBD1 (6 bases). The V gene's germline CDR1 is MNHNY and CDR2 SVGAGI (reference sequence). V was cut by 6 bases and J by 5 bases, with 8 bases left in between. The CDR3 totals 12 residues. The CDR3 DNA is TGTGCCAGCAGGGCAGGGGATCAGCCCCAGCATTTT. Translation: CASRAGDQPQHF.

This clonotype was counted ten times or more. DNA of the CDR3: TGTGCCAGCAGCCTAGATGCGGGACTAGCGGTGGGCGTTGACACAGATACGCAGTATTTT. It translates to CASSLDAGLAVGVDTDTQYF. The chain carries TRBV7-2 and TRBJ2-3; 11 bases agree with TRBD2. Germline CDR1 and CDR2: SGHTA and FQGNSA. J was trimmed by 2 bases and V by 5 bases; bases with no gene match: 18. The length of the CDR3 is 20 residues.

This clonotype was seen ten or more times. This chain links TRBV4-1 with TRBJ1-5; D gene ambiguous. The V end lost 5 bases, the J end lost 3 bases, and 11 bases lay between the germline ends. Germline values: CDR1 MGHRA, CDR2 YSYEKL. This CDR3 region has 14 residues. The CDR3 spells CASSGVLFNQPQHF. CDR3 DNA: TGCGCCAGCAGCGGTGTTCTGTTCAATCAGCCCCAGCATTTT.

By proportion, this clonotype is medium-sized. V is TRBV2 and J is TRBJ1-6, with 8 nucleotides matching TRBD1. J gave up 7 bases and V 9 bases, and 5 bases lay outside the gene matches. The germline V gene encodes CDR1 SNHLY and CDR2 FYNNEI. There are 13 residues in the CDR3. CDR3 in DNA: TGTGCCAGTCGACAGGGGATCAATTCACCCCTCCACTTT. Translation gives CASRQGINSPLHF.

The V gene is TRBV10-3, the J gene TRBJ1-3; D is ambiguous. This CDR3 spans 16 amino acids. The V end lost 0 bases, the J end lost 1 base, and 10 bases lay between the germline ends. Germline V CDR1 and CDR2: ENHRY, SYGVKD. CDR3 in DNA: TGTGCCATCAGTGAGTCGGGCCACGATTCTGGAAACACCATATATTTT. It is translated as CAISESGHDSGNTIYF.

The count of this clonotype is one. V usage is TRBV29-1 and J usage is TRBJ2-2, with D possibly being TRBD1 (5 bases). The V end lost 4 bases, the J end lost 6 bases, and 9 bases lay between the germline ends. The CDR3 length is 12 residues. The germline V gene encodes CDR1 SQVTM and CDR2 ANQGSEA. CDR3 DNA: TGCAGCGTTGTAGGGGCGGCCGGGGAGCTGTTTTTT. This encodes CSVVGAAGELFF.

V gene TRBV5-1 combines with J gene TRBJ2-3; 10 bases map to TRBD2. CDR1 is SGHRS, CDR2 YFSETQ, per germline. The ends lost 2 bases at V and 4 bases at J; junction bases unmatched: 7. The CDR3 sequence is 16 residues long. The CDR3 reads CASSFRGLASADTQYF. The CDR3, as DNA: TGCGCCAGCAGCTTTCGGGGACTAGCGTCTGCAGATACGCAGTATTTT.